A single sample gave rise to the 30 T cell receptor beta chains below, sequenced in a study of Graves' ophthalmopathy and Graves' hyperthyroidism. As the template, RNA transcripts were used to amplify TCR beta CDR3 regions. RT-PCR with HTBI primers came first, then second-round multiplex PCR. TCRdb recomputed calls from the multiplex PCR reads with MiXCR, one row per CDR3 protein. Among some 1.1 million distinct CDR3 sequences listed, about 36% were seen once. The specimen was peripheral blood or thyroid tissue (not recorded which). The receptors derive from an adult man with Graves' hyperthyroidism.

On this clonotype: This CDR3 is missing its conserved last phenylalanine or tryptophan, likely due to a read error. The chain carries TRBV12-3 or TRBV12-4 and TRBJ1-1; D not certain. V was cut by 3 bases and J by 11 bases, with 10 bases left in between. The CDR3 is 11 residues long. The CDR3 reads CASSFDAGAFL. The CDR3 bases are TGTGCCAGCAGTTTTGACGCCGGGGCTTTCCTT.

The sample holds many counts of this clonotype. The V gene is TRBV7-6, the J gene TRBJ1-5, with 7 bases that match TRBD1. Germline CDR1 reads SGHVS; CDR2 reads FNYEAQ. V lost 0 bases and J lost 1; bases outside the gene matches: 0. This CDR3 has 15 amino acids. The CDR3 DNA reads TGTGCCAGCAGCTTAGCGACAGGGAGCAATCAGCCCCAGCATTTT. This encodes CASSLATGSNQPQHF.

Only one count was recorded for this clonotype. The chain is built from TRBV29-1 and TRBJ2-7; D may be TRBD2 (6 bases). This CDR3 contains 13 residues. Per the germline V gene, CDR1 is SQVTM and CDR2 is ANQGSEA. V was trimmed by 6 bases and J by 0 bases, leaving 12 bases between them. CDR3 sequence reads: CSVPGTRSYEQYF. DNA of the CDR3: TGCAGCGTCCCCGGGACTCGCTCCTACGAGCAGTACTTC.

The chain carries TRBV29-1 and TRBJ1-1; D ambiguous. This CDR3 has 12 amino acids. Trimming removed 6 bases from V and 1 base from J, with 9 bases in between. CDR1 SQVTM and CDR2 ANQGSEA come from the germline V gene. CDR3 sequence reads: CSVSGPNTEAFF. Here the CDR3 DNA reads TGCAGCGTCTCTGGACCGAACACTGAAGCTTTCTTT. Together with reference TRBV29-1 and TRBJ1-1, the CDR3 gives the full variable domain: SAVISQKPSRDICQRGTSLTIQCQVDSQVTMMFWYRQQPGQSLTLIATANQGSEATYESGFVIDKFPISRPNLTFSTLTVSNMSPEDSSIYLCSVSGPNTEAFFGQGTRLTVV.

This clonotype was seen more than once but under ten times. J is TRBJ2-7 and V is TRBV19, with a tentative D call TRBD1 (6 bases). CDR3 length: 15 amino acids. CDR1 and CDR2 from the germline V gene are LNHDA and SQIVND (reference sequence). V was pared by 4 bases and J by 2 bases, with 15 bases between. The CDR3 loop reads CASSTGQTGTYEQYF. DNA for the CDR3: TGTGCCAGTAGTACCGGCCAGACAGGAACCTACGAGCAGTACTTC.

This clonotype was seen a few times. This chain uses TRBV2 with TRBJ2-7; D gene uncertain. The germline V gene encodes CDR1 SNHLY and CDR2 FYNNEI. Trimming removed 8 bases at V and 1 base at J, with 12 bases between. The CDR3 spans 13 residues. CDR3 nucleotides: TGTGCCAGCGTCGGAGACAAGTCCTACGAGCAGTACTTC. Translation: CASVGDKSYEQYF.

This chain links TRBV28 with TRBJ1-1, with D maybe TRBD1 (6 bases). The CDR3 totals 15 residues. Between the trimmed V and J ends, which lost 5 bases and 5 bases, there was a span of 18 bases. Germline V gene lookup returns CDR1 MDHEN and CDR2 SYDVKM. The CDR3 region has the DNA TGTGCCAGCAGTCGATACGTGTCAGGGGAGACTGAAGCTTTCTTT. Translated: CASSRYVSGETEAFF. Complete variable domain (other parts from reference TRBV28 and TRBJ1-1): DVKVTQSSRYLVKRTGEKVFLECVQDMDHENMFWYRQDPGLGLRLIYFSYDVKMKEKGDIPEGYSVSREKKERFSLILESASTNQTSMYLCASSRYVSGETEAFFGQGTRLTVV.

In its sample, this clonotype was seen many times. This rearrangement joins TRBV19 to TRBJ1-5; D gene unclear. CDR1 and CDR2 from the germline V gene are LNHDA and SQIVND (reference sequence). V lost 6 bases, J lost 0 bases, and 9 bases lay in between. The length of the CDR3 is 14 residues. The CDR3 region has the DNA TGTGCCAGTAGCAGACACAGTAGCAATCAGCCCCAGCATTTT. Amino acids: CASSRHSSNQPQHF.

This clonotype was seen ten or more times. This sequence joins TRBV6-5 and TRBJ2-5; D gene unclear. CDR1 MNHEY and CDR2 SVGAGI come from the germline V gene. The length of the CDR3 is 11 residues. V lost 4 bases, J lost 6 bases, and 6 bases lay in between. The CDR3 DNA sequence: TGTGCCAGCAGTTTCCATCAGACCCAGTACTTC. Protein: CASSFHQTQYF.

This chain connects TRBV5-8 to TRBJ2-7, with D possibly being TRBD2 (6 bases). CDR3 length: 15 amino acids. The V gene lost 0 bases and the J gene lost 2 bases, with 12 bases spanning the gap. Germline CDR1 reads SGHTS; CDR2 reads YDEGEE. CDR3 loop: CASSLVAGSAYEQYF. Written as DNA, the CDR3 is TGTGCCAGCAGCTTGGTCGCGGGATCAGCCTACGAGCAGTACTTC. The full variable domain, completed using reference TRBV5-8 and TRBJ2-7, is EAGVTQSPTHLIKTRGQQATLRCSPISGHTSVYWYQQALGLGLQFLLWYDEGEERNRGNFPPRFSGRQFPNYSSELNVNALELEDSALYLCASSLVAGSAYEQYFGPGTRLTVT.

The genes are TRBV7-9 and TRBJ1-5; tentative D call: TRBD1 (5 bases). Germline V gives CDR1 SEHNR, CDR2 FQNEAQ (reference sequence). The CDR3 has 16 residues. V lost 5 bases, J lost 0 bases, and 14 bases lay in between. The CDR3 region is CASSPVQEHSNQPQHF. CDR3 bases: TGTGCCAGCAGCCCAGTACAGGAGCATAGCAATCAGCCCCAGCATTTT.

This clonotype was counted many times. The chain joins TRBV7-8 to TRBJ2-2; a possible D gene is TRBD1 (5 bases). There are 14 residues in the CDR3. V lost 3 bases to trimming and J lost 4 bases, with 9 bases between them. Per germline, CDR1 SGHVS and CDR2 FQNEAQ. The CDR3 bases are TGTGCCAGCAGCTTTCAGGGAACCACCGGGGAGCTGTTTTTT. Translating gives CASSFQGTTGELFF.

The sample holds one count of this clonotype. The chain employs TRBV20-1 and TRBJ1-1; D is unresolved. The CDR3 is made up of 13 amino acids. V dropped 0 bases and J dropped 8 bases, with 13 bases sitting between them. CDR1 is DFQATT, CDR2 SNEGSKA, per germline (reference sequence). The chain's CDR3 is CSARDPRGHEAFF. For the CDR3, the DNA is TGCAGTGCTAGAGATCCCCGAGGTCACGAAGCTTTCTTT.

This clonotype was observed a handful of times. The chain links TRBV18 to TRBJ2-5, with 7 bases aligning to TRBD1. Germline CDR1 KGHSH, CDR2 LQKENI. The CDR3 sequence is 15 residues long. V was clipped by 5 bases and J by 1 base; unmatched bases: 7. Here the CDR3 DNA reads TGTGCCAGCTCATCAACCTGGACAGGCCAAGAGACCCAGTACTTC. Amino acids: CASSSTWTGQETQYF.

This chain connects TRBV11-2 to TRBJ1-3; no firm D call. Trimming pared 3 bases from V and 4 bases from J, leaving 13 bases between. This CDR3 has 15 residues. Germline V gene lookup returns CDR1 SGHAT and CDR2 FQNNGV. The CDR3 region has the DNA TGTGCCAGCAGCTTTTTGACGGAGAGCGGAAACACCATATATTTT. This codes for CASSFLTESGNTIYF.

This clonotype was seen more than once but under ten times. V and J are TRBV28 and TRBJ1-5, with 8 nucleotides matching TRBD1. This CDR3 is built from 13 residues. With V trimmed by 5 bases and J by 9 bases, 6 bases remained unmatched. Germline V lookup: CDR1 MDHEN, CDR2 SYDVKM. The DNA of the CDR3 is TGTGCCAGCAGTACCGGACAGGGCGGGCCCCAGCATTTT. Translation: CASSTGQGGPQHF.

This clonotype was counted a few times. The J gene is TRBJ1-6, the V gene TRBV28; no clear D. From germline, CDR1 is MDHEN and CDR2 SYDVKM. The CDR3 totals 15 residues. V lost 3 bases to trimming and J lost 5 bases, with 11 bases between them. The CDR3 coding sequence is TGTGCCAGCAGTTTTTTCCTCGGGGATAATTCACCCCTCCACTTT. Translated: CASSFFLGDNSPLHF.

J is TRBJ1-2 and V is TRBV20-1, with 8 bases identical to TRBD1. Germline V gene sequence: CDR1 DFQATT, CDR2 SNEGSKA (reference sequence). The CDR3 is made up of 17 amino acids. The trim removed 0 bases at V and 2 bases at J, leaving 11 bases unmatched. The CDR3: CSAREWVVAGGNYGYTF. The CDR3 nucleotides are TGCAGTGCTAGAGAATGGGTCGTGGCAGGGGGCAACTATGGCTACACCTTC.

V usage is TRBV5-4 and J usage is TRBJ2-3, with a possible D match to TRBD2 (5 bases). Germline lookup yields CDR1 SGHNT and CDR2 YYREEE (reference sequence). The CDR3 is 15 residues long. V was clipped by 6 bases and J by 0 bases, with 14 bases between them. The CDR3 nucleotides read TGTGCCAGCACGAGACGGGGAAGTAGCACAGATACGCAGTATTTT. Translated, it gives CASTRRGSSTDTQYF.

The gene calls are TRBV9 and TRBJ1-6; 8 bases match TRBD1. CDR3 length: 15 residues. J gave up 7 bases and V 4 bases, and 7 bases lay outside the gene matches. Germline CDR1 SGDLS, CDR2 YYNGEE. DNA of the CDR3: TGTGCCAGCAGCACCCGGACAGGGTGGAATTCACCCCTCCACTTT. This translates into CASSTRTGWNSPLHF.

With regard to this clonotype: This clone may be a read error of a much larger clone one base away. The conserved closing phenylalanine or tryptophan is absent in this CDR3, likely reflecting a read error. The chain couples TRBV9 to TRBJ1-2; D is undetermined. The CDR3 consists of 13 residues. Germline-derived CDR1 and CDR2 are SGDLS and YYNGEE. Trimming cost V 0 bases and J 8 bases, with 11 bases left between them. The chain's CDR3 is CASSVGTQTGYTL. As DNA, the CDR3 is TGTGCCAGCAGCGTAGGAACCCAAACCGGCTACACCCTC.

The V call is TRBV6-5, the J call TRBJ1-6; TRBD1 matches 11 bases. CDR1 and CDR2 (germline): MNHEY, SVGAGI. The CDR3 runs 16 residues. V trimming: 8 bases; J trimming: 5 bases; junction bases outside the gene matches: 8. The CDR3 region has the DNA TGTGCCAGCGGCGGGGACAGGGGGAAAGATAATTCACCCCTCCACTTT. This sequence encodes CASGGDRGKDNSPLHF.

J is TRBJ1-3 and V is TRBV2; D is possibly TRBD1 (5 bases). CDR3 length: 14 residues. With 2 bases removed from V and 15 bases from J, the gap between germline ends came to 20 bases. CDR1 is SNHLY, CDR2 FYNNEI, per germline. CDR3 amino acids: CASSEISSLAGRYF. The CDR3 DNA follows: TGTGCCAGCAGTGAAATTTCATCACTAGCGGGACGATATTTT.

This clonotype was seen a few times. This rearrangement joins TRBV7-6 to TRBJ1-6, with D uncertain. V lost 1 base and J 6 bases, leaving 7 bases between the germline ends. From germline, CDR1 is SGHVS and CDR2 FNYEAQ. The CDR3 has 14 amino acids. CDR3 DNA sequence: TGTGCCAGCAGCTTAGACCAGGCTAATTCACCCCTCCACTTT. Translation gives CASSLDQANSPLHF.

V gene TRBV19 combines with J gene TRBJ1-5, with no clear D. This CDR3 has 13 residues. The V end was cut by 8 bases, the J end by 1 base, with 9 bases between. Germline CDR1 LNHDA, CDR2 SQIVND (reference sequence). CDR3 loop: CASRRSSNQPQHF. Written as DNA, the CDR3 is TGTGCCAGTCGACGATCGAGCAATCAGCCCCAGCATTTT.

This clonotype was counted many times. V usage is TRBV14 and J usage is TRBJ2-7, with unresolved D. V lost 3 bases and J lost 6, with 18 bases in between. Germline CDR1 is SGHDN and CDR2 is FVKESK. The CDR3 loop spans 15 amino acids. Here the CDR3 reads CASSHLLARNSEQYF. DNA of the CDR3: TGTGCCAGCAGCCACTTATTGGCGAGGAACTCCGAGCAGTACTTC.

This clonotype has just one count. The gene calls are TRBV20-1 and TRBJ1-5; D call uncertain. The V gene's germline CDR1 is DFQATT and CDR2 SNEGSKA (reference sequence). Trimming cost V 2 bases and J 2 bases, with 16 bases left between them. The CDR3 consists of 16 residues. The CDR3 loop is CSARRGGVIGNQPQHF. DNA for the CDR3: TGCAGTGCTAGACGGGGTGGGGTTATAGGCAATCAGCCCCAGCATTTT.

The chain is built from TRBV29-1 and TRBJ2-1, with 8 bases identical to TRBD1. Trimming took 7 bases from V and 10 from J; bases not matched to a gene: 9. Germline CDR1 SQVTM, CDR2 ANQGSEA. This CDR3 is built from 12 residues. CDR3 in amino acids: CSALTGDVEQFF. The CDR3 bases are TGCAGCGCTTTGACAGGGGATGTCGAGCAGTTCTTC.

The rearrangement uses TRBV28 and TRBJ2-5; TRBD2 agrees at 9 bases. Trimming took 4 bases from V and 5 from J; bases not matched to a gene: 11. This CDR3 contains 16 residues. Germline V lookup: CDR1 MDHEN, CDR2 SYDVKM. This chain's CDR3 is CASSWLGAGGGETQYF. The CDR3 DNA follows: TGTGCCAGCAGTTGGCTGGGAGCGGGAGGTGGGGAGACCCAGTACTTC.

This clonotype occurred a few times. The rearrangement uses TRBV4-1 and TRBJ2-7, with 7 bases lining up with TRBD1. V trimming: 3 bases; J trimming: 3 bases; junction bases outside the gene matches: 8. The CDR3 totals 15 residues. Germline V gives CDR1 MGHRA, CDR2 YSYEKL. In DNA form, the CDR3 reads TGCGCCAGCAGCCATCAGACAGGGACCGGCTACGAGCAGTACTTC. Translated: CASSHQTGTGYEQYF.